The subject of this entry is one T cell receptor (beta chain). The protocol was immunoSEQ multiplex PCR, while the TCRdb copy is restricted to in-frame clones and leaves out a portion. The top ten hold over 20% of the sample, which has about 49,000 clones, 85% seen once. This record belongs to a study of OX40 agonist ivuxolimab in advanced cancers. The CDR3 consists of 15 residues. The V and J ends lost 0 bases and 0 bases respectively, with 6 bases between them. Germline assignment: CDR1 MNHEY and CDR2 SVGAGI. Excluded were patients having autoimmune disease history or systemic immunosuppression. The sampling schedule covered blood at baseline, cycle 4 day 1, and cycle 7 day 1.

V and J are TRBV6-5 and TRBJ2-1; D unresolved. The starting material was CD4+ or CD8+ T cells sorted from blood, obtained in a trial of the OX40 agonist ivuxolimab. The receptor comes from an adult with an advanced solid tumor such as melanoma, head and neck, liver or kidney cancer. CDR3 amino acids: CASSYSKYSYNEQFF. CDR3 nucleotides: TGTGCCAGCAGTTACTCGAAGTACTCCTACAATGAGCAGTTCTTC.